Listed below are T cell receptor beta chains from one sample, sequenced in a study of cytomegalovirus exposure and HLA in healthy donors. Measured with immunoSEQ multiplex PCR; TCRdb has only the in-frame clones, and not every one. The table records roughly 160,000 clones, more than 70% of them present only once. The specimen sequenced was PBMCs. These receptors all stem from a young man in good health and CMV-seronegative. CDR3s include the opening cysteine and the closing phenylalanine or tryptophan. The D gene is left open where the match is weak. Clone size is stated in some rows and not others, as once, few, many or a class when expanded.

D gene: TRBD2
clone size: .
CDR3 length: 18
J gene: TRBJ2-2
V gene: TRBV4-3
CDR3 DNA: TGCGCCAGCAGCCAAGATATTCTAGCGGGAGTGAACACCGGGGAGCTGTTTTTT
CDR3 protein: CASSQDILAGVNTGELFF

D gene: .
clone size: .
CDR3 length: 12
J gene: TRBJ2-1
V gene: TRBV5-1
CDR3 DNA: TGCGCCAGCAGCTCACAGGGTAATGAGCAGTTCTTC
CDR3 protein: CASSSQGNEQFF

D gene: TRBD1
clone size: .
CDR3 length: 16
J gene: TRBJ1-2
V gene: TRBV6-5
CDR3 DNA: TGTGCCAGCAGTTACTCCCGGACAGGGGGCACGTATGGCTACACCTTC
CDR3 protein: CASSYSRTGGTYGYTF

D gene: .
clone size: once
CDR3 length: 16
J gene: TRBJ2-3
V gene: TRBV6-5
CDR3 DNA: TGTGCCAGCAGTTACTCGATACAGGGTGGGACAGATACGCAGTATTTT
CDR3 protein: CASSYSIQGGTDTQYF

D gene: TRBD2
clone size: .
CDR3 length: 17
J gene: TRBJ2-5
V gene: TRBV5-1
CDR3 DNA: TGCGCCAGCAGCGTACGCCCGGGACTAGGTCGCCAAGAGACCCAGTACTTC
CDR3 protein: CASSVRPGLGRQETQYF

D gene: TRBD1
clone size: .
CDR3 length: 21
J gene: TRBJ1-2
V gene: TRBV4-3
CDR3 DNA: TGCGCCAGCAGCCAAGATCGGTCCCCGGAGATTGGACAGGCCCTGGCGTGGGGCTACACCTTC
CDR3 protein: CASSQDRSPEIGQALAWGYTF

D gene: .
clone size: .
CDR3 length: 15
J gene: TRBJ2-7
V gene: TRBV5-1
CDR3 DNA: TGCGCCAGCAGCTTGGAACAGGGAATTTTCTACGAGCAGTACTTC
CDR3 protein: CASSLEQGIFYEQYF

D gene: .
clone size: .
CDR3 length: 17
J gene: TRBJ2-2
V gene: TRBV7-9
CDR3 DNA: TGTGCCAGCAGCAAAGAGTCGAGATCAGGCGTCACCGGGGAGCTGTTTTTT
CDR3 protein: CASSKESRSGVTGELFF

D gene: TRBD1
clone size: .
CDR3 length: 13
J gene: TRBJ2-7
V gene: TRBV6-5
CDR3 DNA: TGTGCCGTATCCGGGACAGGGCTGGGGGAGCAGTACTTC
CDR3 protein: CAVSGTGLGEQYF

D gene: .
clone size: once
CDR3 length: 14
J gene: TRBJ2-3
V gene: TRBV2
CDR3 DNA: TGTGCCAGCAGGGCTCAGGGAAGCACAGATACGCAGTATTTT
CDR3 protein: CASRAQGSTDTQYF

D gene: TRBD1
clone size: .
CDR3 length: 18
J gene: TRBJ2-3
V gene: TRBV19
CDR3 DNA: TGTGCCAGTAGTATCGTATTTGGGTTTGGACAGGGAACGGGATCGCAGTATTTT
CDR3 protein: CASSIVFGFGQGTGSQYF

D gene: TRBD1
clone size: .
CDR3 length: 19
J gene: TRBJ1-1
V gene: TRBV7-3
CDR3 DNA: TGTGCCAGCAGCTTAAAACCCTACGGACAGGGGGTCGAGAACACTGAAGCTTTCTTT
CDR3 protein: CASSLKPYGQGVENTEAFF

D gene: TRBD1
clone size: .
CDR3 length: 14
J gene: TRBJ1-2
V gene: TRBV7-9
CDR3 DNA: TGTGCCAGCAGCTTAGGGGACAGAACCTATGGCTACACCTTC
CDR3 protein: CASSLGDRTYGYTF

D gene: TRBD1
clone size: .
CDR3 length: 14
J gene: TRBJ2-7
V gene: TRBV4-1
CDR3 DNA: TGCGCCAGCAGCTCGAATGACAGGGACTACGAGCAGTACTTC
CDR3 protein: CASSSNDRDYEQYF

D gene: .
clone size: .
CDR3 length: 15
J gene: TRBJ1-4
V gene: TRBV4-1
CDR3 DNA: TGCGCCAGCAAGTACGGAGATGCAACTAATGAAAAACTGTTTTTT
CDR3 protein: CASKYGDATNEKLFF

D gene: TRBD1
clone size: .
CDR3 length: 13
J gene: TRBJ2-7
V gene: TRBV6-5
CDR3 DNA: TGTGCCAGCAGTCGAACAGGGGGTGGCGAGCAGTACTTC
CDR3 protein: CASSRTGGGEQYF

D gene: .
clone size: .
CDR3 length: 13
J gene: TRBJ1-1
V gene: TRBV2
CDR3 DNA: TGTGCCAGCAGTGAACAGGGTGGGACAGAAGCTTTCTTT
CDR3 protein: CASSEQGGTEAFF

D gene: .
clone size: .
CDR3 length: 14
J gene: TRBJ2-3
V gene: TRBV29-1
CDR3 DNA: TGCAGCGTTGATCTCGGTACTCACACAGATACGCAGTATTTT
CDR3 protein: CSVDLGTHTDTQYF

D gene: .
clone size: .
CDR3 length: 21
J gene: TRBJ2-7
V gene: TRBV4-2
CDR3 DNA: TGTGCCAGCAGCCAAGATCTAAGCGGAGGGGTATGGCAGGGCAGCTCCTACGAGCAGTACTTC
CDR3 protein: CASSQDLSGGVWQGSSYEQYF

D gene: .
clone size: few
CDR3 length: 12
J gene: TRBJ1-4
V gene: TRBV7-9
CDR3 DNA: TGTGCCAGCAGCCCGCAGGGTGAAAAACTGTTTTTT
CDR3 protein: CASSPQGEKLFF

D gene: TRBD1
clone size: .
CDR3 length: 18
J gene: TRBJ1-6
V gene: TRBV27
CDR3 DNA: TGTGCCAGCAGTCTACGGGACAGGGCAAGCTCCTATAATTCACCCCTCCACTTT
CDR3 protein: CASSLRDRASSYNSPLHF

D gene: .
clone size: .
CDR3 length: 15
J gene: TRBJ1-5
V gene: TRBV28
CDR3 DNA: TGTGCCAGCAGCCACAGTGTCAGGGCCAATCAGCCCCAGCATTTT
CDR3 protein: CASSHSVRANQPQHF

D gene: TRBD1
clone size: .
CDR3 length: 15
J gene: TRBJ2-7
V gene: TRBV5-6
CDR3 DNA: TGTGCCAGCAGCTTAAACAGGGGGCTTTATGGCGAGCAGTACTTC
CDR3 protein: CASSLNRGLYGEQYF

D gene: TRBD2
clone size: .
CDR3 length: 15
J gene: TRBJ2-5
V gene: TRBV2
CDR3 DNA: TGTGCCAGCAGGAGTCTAGCGGGGCACCAAGAGACCCAGTACTTC
CDR3 protein: CASRSLAGHQETQYF

D gene: TRBD1
clone size: .
CDR3 length: 14
J gene: TRBJ1-1
V gene: TRBV29-1
CDR3 DNA: TGCAGCGTTGATACAGGGGGCATTGGTGGTGAAGCTTTCTTT
CDR3 protein: CSVDTGGIGGEAFF